One sample yielded the 16 T cell receptor beta chains listed below, sequenced in a study of cytomegalovirus exposure and HLA in healthy donors. TCRdb's table, derived via immunoSEQ multiplex PCR, lists solely in-frame clones and lacks some. The sample contains 200,000 to 300,000 clones, roughly 88% of which appear only once. Sequencing input: PBMCs. The receptors stem from a woman aged 25-40 years in good health and CMV-seronegative.

The CDR3 DNA is TGTGCCAGCAGCCCTTACAGGGCCTACGAGCAGTACTTC. Protein: CASSPYRAYEQYF. The chain couples TRBV7-6 to TRBJ2-7, with a weak D call TRBD1 (6 bases). CDR1 is SGHVS, CDR2 FNYEAQ, per germline. This CDR3 spans 13 amino acids. V was trimmed by 5 bases and J by 2 bases, leaving 10 bases between them. Complete variable domain (other parts from reference TRBV7-6 and TRBJ2-7): GAGVSQSPRYKVTKRGQDVALRCDPISGHVSLYWYRQALGQGPEFLTYFNYEAQQDKSGLPNDRFSAERPEGSISTLTIQRTEQRDSAMYRCASSPYRAYEQYFGPGTRLTVT.

CDR3 nucleotides: TGTGCCAGCTTTGGGGAGGGTTTGGGACCCTACGAGCAGTACTTC. Translated, it gives CASFGEGLGPYEQYF. This rearrangement joins TRBV5-8 to TRBJ2-7; TRBD2 matches 7 bases. The CDR3 runs to 15 residues. V trimming: 7 bases; J trimming: 2 bases; junction bases outside the gene matches: 12. CDR1 is SGHTS and CDR2 is YDEGEE in the germline V gene.

V usage is TRBV4-3 and J usage is TRBJ2-1; 12 positions match TRBD2. Trimming removed 1 base from V and 6 bases from J; junction bases left unmatched: 16. This CDR3 contains 20 residues. Looked up from germline, CDR1 is LGHNA and CDR2 is YSLEER. The CDR3 is CASSQVRGLAGGPGFNEQFF. The CDR3 nucleotides read TGCGCCAGCAGCCAAGTTCGGGGTCTAGCGGGAGGGCCGGGGTTCAATGAGCAGTTCTTC.

The V gene is TRBV6-1, the J gene TRBJ2-3; 9 bases are shared with TRBD1. The CDR3 consists of 14 residues. CDR1 and CDR2 (germline): MNHNS, SASEGT. Unmatched junction bases numbered 8, after V lost 8 bases and J lost 5 bases. CDR3 DNA sequence: TGTGCCAGCGGGGGACAGGGAGGGCGAGATACGCAGTATTTT. This encodes CASGGQGGRDTQYF.

This chain uses TRBV7-9 with TRBJ2-7, with TRBD1 as a possible D gene (6 bases). Germline-derived CDR1 and CDR2 are SEHNR and FQNEAQ (reference sequence). Trimming stripped 5 bases from V and 3 bases from J, with 11 bases between. This CDR3 is 13 amino acids long. The CDR3 protein is CASSGNRDYEQYF. Here the CDR3 DNA reads TGTGCCAGCAGCGGGAACAGGGACTACGAGCAGTACTTC.

The chain employs TRBV15 and TRBJ2-5; D is possibly TRBD2 (6 bases). Germline loops: CDR1 LNHNV, CDR2 YYDKDF (reference sequence). The CDR3 is made up of 15 amino acids. Trimming took 0 bases from V and 2 from J, leaving 10 bases between them. This chain's CDR3 is CATSRDTSWQETQYF. The CDR3 DNA reads TGTGCCACCAGCAGAGACACTAGCTGGCAAGAGACCCAGTACTTC. The whole variable domain, filled in from reference TRBV15 and TRBJ2-5, reads DAMVIQNPRYQVTQFGKPVTLSCSQTLNHNVMYWYQQKSSQAPKLLFHYYDKDFNNEADTPDNFQSRRPNTSFCFLDIRSPGLGDTAMYLCATSRDTSWQETQYFGPGTRLLVL.

This clone was detected only a few times. The rearrangement joins TRBV11-2 to TRBJ1-2; the match to TRBD1 covers 9 bases. CDR1 SGHAT and CDR2 FQNNGV come from the germline V gene. With 4 bases clipped from V and 12 bases from J, the junction kept 3 bases outside the gene matches. This CDR3 comprises 11 residues. As DNA, the CDR3 is TGTGCCAGCAGCTCGGGACAGGGAAACACCTTC. Its translation: CASSSGQGNTF.

This clone was recorded only once. This chain uses TRBV29-1 with TRBJ1-1; D is uncertain. Looked up from germline, CDR1 is SQVTM and CDR2 is ANQGSEA. CDR3 size: 12 residues. V lost 4 bases and J 1 base, leaving 7 bases between the germline ends. CDR3 sequence: CSVVPANTEAFF. DNA of the CDR3: TGCAGCGTTGTACCTGCGAACACTGAAGCTTTCTTT. Full variable domain (outside the CDR3, taken from reference TRBV29-1 and TRBJ1-1): SAVISQKPSRDICQRGTSLTIQCQVDSQVTMMFWYRQQPGQSLTLIATANQGSEATYESGFVIDKFPISRPNLTFSTLTVSNMSPEDSSIYLCSVVPANTEAFFGQGTRLTVV.

The gene calls are TRBV7-9 and TRBJ1-2, with D unclear. This CDR3 is built from 12 residues. With 5 bases removed from V and 7 bases from J, the gap between germline ends came to 11 bases. CDR1 is SEHNR, CDR2 FQNEAQ, per germline (reference sequence). The CDR3 DNA sequence: TGTGCCAGCAGCCCCCCCGAGGCTGGCTACACCTTC. This encodes CASSPPEAGYTF.

This clone was observed once. CDR3 sequence: CASRRTGATGELFF. In nucleotides, the CDR3 is TGTGCCAGCAGACGGACAGGGGCCACCGGGGAGCTGTTTTTT. The chain is built from TRBV6-4 and TRBJ2-2, with 9 bases lining up with TRBD1. This CDR3 region has 14 residues. Germline CDR1 and CDR2: MRHNA and SNTAGT. V trimming: 6 bases; J trimming: 4 bases; junction bases outside the gene matches: 3.

The chain has TRBV6-5 and TRBJ2-4; 7 bases are shared with TRBD2. The J segment lost 5 bases and the V segment lost 8 bases, leaving 6 bases of the junction unmatched. This CDR3 has 13 amino acids. Germline V gene data show CDR1 as MNHEY and CDR2 as SVGAGI. CDR3 sequence reads: CASGGSHENIQYF. The CDR3 nucleotides are TGTGCCAGCGGCGGGAGTCACGAAAACATTCAGTACTTC.

The gene calls are TRBV7-8 and TRBJ1-5, with D tentatively TRBD1 (5 bases). The germline V and J ends were trimmed by 0 bases and 6 bases, with 9 bases remaining between them. This CDR3 region has 14 residues. Per germline, CDR1 SGHVS and CDR2 FQNEAQ. The CDR3 region is CASSLAGTGQPQHF. In nucleotides, the CDR3 is TGTGCCAGCAGCTTAGCTGGGACGGGTCAGCCCCAGCATTTT.

The V call is TRBV19, the J call TRBJ2-7; D gene unclear. Between the trimmed V and J ends, which lost 5 bases and 3 bases, there was a span of 11 bases. The V gene's germline CDR1 is LNHDA and CDR2 SQIVND (reference sequence). The CDR3 consists of 13 residues. The CDR3 protein is CASSPTPVYEQYF. For the CDR3, the DNA is TGTGCCAGTAGTCCGACACCGGTCTACGAGCAGTACTTC. Drawing the rest from reference TRBV19 and TRBJ2-7, the complete variable domain is DGGITQSPKYLFRKEGQNVTLSCEQNLNHDAMYWYRQDPGQGLRLIYYSQIVNDFQKGDIAEGYSVSREKKESFPLTVTSAQKNPTAFYLCASSPTPVYEQYFGPGTRLTVT.

This chain joins TRBV4-3 and TRBJ2-7; D gene uncertain. V lost 1 base and J 0 bases, leaving 10 bases between the germline ends. There are 15 residues in the CDR3. In germline, CDR1 is LGHNA, CDR2 YSLEER. The CDR3 sequence is CASSQGRPSSYEQYF. In DNA, the CDR3 is TGCGCCAGCAGCCAAGGGCGTCCCAGCTCCTACGAGCAGTACTTC.

The chain is built from TRBV6-4 and TRBJ2-4, with D perhaps matching TRBD1 or TRBD2 (5 bases each). The CDR3 extends over 17 amino acids. Germline V gene lookup returns CDR1 MRHNA and CDR2 SNTAGT. Trimming pared 6 bases from V and 1 base from J, leaving 19 bases between. In DNA, the CDR3 is TGTGCCAGCAGGACCGGGGCAAAGAATTGGGCCAAAAACATTCAGTACTTC. Its translation is CASRTGAKNWAKNIQYF.

The rearrangement joins TRBV6-6 to TRBJ2-6; D may be TRBD2 (7 bases). Germline CDR1 MNHNY, CDR2 SVGAGI (reference sequence). The V end was cut by 9 bases, the J end by 2 bases, with 17 bases between. This CDR3 region has 16 residues. The CDR3 DNA follows: TGTGCCAGTTTTTTAGGCGGGGGCACTGGGGCCAACGTCCTGACTTTC. Protein: CASFLGGGTGANVLTF.